Presented here are 2 T cell receptor beta chains from one specimen sequenced in a study of glioma-infiltrating T cells after dendritic cell vaccination. Specified time point: after dendritic cell vaccination, including at tumor progression/relapse. Produced via immunoSEQ multiplex PCR; TCRdb's table is partial and in-frame only. The sample consists of roughly 100,000 clones, around 90% of them appearing once. The sequenced sample was blood, obtained after dendritic cell vaccination. These receptors came from a human donor with glioblastoma.

The chain couples TRBV2 to TRBJ1-2; D might be TRBD1 (5 bases). This CDR3 spans 13 amino acids. Germline V gives CDR1 SNHLY, CDR2 FYNNEI. The V end was cut by 3 bases, the J end by 7 bases, with 12 bases between. CDR3: CASSESSTAGYTF. The CDR3 coding sequence is TGTGCCAGCAGTGAGAGCTCGACAGCTGGCTACACCTTC.

The chain couples TRBV5-1 to TRBJ2-2, with a weak D call TRBD1 (5 bases). Trimming pared 3 bases from V and 6 bases from J, leaving 9 bases between. CDR3 size: 13 residues. Germline V gene sequence: CDR1 SGHRS, CDR2 YFSETQ. This CDR3 reads CASSSSGSGELFF. The CDR3 DNA reads TGCGCCAGCAGCTCTTCAGGGTCCGGGGAGCTGTTTTTT.